The rows below give T cell receptor beta chains drawn from one sample of a study of cytomegalovirus exposure and HLA in healthy donors. TCRdb's copy holds only in-frame clones and misses some; the assay was immunoSEQ multiplex PCR. The sample contains some 87,000 clones, over 70% of which appear only once. The specimen was PBMCs. Receptors were obtained from a man aged 45-60 years in good health and CMV-seropositive. Each CDR3 is given with its conserved first and last residue. Fields, in order: CDR3 DNA, CDR3 protein, V gene, clone size, D gene, J gene. D genes are given only for firm matches. Not all rows give a size; the values are once, few, many and, for expanded clones, a class.

TGTGCCAGCAGCCCCTTAACCGGGGAGCTGTTTTTT | CASSPLTGELFF | TRBV7-2 | NA | NA | TRBJ2-2
TGTGCTAGTGGCCCTCCAGGGGCGGACACCGGGGAGCTGTTTTTT | CASGPPGADTGELFF | TRBV12-5 | NA | NA | TRBJ2-2
TGTGCCAGTATTTCAGGATCGGCGCAAAACACTGAAGCTTTCTTT | CASISGSAQNTEAFF | TRBV19 | few | NA | TRBJ1-1
TGTGCCAGCAGCCCGAGTCCCGGGACAGGGGATGAAAAACTGTTTTTT | CASSPSPGTGDEKLFF | TRBV7-9 | NA | TRBD1 | TRBJ1-4
TGTGCCAGCAGTGATCGGGACAAACTCACAGATACGCAGTATTTT | CASSDRDKLTDTQYF | TRBV2 | NA | NA | TRBJ2-3
TGCAGCGTCCTGACCACAGGGGCGGCTGAAGCTTTCTTT | CSVLTTGAAEAFF | TRBV29-1 | NA | TRBD1 | TRBJ1-1
TGTGCCAGTAGTAGCGGTTACACCGGGGAGCTGTTTTTT | CASSSGYTGELFF | TRBV19 | NA | NA | TRBJ2-2
TGTGCCAGCAGTTTAAATCCGGGACAGGGGAGAGATACGCAGTATTTT | CASSLNPGQGRDTQYF | TRBV28 | NA | TRBD1 | TRBJ2-3
TGTGCCAGCAGCGGGGGGGGCCTAGGCGCCAACATTCAGTACTTC | CASSGGGLGANIQYF | TRBV6-1 | NA | TRBD2 | TRBJ2-4
TGTGCCAGCAGTCCAGGGGGCGAGTCTAAACAGCCCCAGCATTTT | CASSPGGESKQPQHF | TRBV6-5 | NA | TRBD1 | TRBJ1-5
TGCGCCAGCAGCTGGGGACAGGGTTCTAATGAAAAACTGTTTTTT | CASSWGQGSNEKLFF | TRBV5-1 | few | TRBD1 | TRBJ1-4
TGTGCCAGCAGTTCCCCCGGGACAGGGGACAATGAGCAGTTCTTC | CASSSPGTGDNEQFF | TRBV6-6 | NA | TRBD1 | TRBJ2-1
TGTGCCAGCAGCAATGAAGGCAGGGAACCCGGGGAGCTGTTTTTT | CASSNEGREPGELFF | TRBV9 | NA | NA | TRBJ2-2
TGCGCCAGCATCCCGGGAGGGGGCAGCACCGGGGAGCTGTTTTTT | CASIPGGGSTGELFF | TRBV5-1 | NA | NA | TRBJ2-2
TGTGCCAGTAGTATATCGCTCCTAGCCCTTGGTGAGCAGTTCTTC | CASSISLLALGEQFF | TRBV19 | NA | NA | TRBJ2-1
TGTGCCAGCAGCCCAGGACTAGCGGGTATCGGGGAGCTGTTTTTT | CASSPGLAGIGELFF | TRBV27 | NA | TRBD2 | TRBJ2-2
TGTGCCACACAGGGGGTTCGGTCCATGAACACTGAAGCTTTCTTT | CATQGVRSMNTEAFF | TRBV10-3 | NA | TRBD1 | TRBJ1-1
TGTGCCAGCGCGTCCAAGCGGGGGTTTGGCAATCAGCCCCAGCATTTT | CASASKRGFGNQPQHF | TRBV28 | once | NA | TRBJ1-5
TGTGCCAGCAGTGGAAGGACAGGGATAAACGAGCAGTACTTC | CASSGRTGINEQYF | TRBV6-5 | once | TRBD1 | TRBJ2-7
TGTGCCAGCTCACCCTCGGGACTATCGGGGCGGGAGACCCAGTACTTC | CASSPSGLSGRETQYF | TRBV18 | NA | TRBD2 | TRBJ2-5
TGTGCCACTGGCCATCCACAGAACACTGAAGCTTTCTTT | CATGHPQNTEAFF | TRBV10-3 | few | NA | TRBJ1-1
TGTGCCAGCAGTGAAGGGACAGATGCCGGCTACACCTTC | CASSEGTDAGYTF | TRBV25-1 | once | TRBD1 | TRBJ1-2
TGCGCCAGCAGCTTCGAACAGGCCAATGAGGGCTACACCTTC | CASSFEQANEGYTF | TRBV5-1 | once | NA | TRBJ1-2
TGCGCCAGCAGCCAGGCCCGGGACACATCCCCCAACTACGTCGAGCAGTACTTC | CASSQARDTSPNYVEQYF | TRBV4-1 | NA | NA | TRBJ2-7
TGTGCCTGGAGACGCACGGTAGAGGGCTACACCTTC | CAWRRTVEGYTF | TRBV30 | once | NA | TRBJ1-2
TGTGCCAGCAGTCCCAGGGGATATAATGAAAAACTGTTTTTT | CASSPRGYNEKLFF | TRBV6-1 | NA | NA | TRBJ1-4
TGTGCCAGCAGCTTATGGGGCAACACGATCTACGACACCGGGGAGCTGTTTTTT | CASSLWGNTIYDTGELFF | TRBV7-3 | once | NA | TRBJ2-2
TGTGCCTGGGCGGGCAGGGGTGGCAATCAGCCCCAGCATTTT | CAWAGRGGNQPQHF | TRBV30 | NA | NA | TRBJ1-5
TGCAGCGTTGACGTTGGAGGCAACACCATATATTTT | CSVDVGGNTIYF | TRBV29-1 | NA | NA | TRBJ1-3